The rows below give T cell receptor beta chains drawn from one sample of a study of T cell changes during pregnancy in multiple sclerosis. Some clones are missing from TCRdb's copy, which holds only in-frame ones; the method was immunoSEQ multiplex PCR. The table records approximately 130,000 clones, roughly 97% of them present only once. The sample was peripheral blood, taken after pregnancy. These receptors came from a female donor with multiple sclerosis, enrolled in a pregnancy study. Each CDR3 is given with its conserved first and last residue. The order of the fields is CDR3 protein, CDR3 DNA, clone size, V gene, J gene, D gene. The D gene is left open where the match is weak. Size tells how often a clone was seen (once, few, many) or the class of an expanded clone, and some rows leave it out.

CDR3 protein: CASSEQGVGEQFF; CDR3 DNA: TGTGCCAGCAGTGAACAGGGGGTCGGTGAGCAGTTCTTC; clone size: -; V gene: TRBV6-1; J gene: TRBJ2-1; D gene: TRBD1
CDR3 protein: CASSSETLGNQPQHF; CDR3 DNA: TGTGCCAGCAGCTCAGAGACATTGGGCAATCAGCCCCAGCATTTT; clone size: -; V gene: TRBV7-8; J gene: TRBJ1-5; D gene: -
CDR3 protein: CASTKSAGSSYEQYF; CDR3 DNA: TGTGCCAGTACCAAGTCGGCGGGATCCTCCTACGAGCAGTACTTC; clone size: -; V gene: TRBV19; J gene: TRBJ2-7; D gene: -
CDR3 protein: CASSLAGGPTGELFF; CDR3 DNA: TGTGCCAGCAGCTTAGCGGGAGGGCCAACCGGGGAGCTGTTTTTT; clone size: -; V gene: TRBV11-2; J gene: TRBJ2-2; D gene: TRBD2
CDR3 protein: CARRRGHSNQPQHF; CDR3 DNA: TGTGCCAGAAGAAGGGGGCATAGCAATCAGCCCCAGCATTTT; clone size: -; V gene: TRBV7-7; J gene: TRBJ1-5; D gene: TRBD1
CDR3 protein: CASSYGLMGYTF; CDR3 DNA: TGTGCCAGCAGTTATGGGCTCATGGGCTACACCTTC; clone size: once; V gene: TRBV25-1; J gene: TRBJ1-2; D gene: -
CDR3 protein: CASSFGTTDTQYF; CDR3 DNA: TGTGCCAGCAGCTTTGGGACTACAGATACGCAGTATTTT; clone size: -; V gene: TRBV5-4; J gene: TRBJ2-3; D gene: -
CDR3 protein: CASSPSGRASYEQYF; CDR3 DNA: TGTGCCAGTAGTCCTAGCGGGAGGGCCTCCTACGAGCAGTACTTC; clone size: -; V gene: TRBV19; J gene: TRBJ2-7; D gene: TRBD2
CDR3 protein: CASSLGLTGRYNEQFF; CDR3 DNA: TGTGCCAGCAGCCTCGGTCTGACAGGGCGTTACAATGAGCAGTTCTTC; clone size: -; V gene: TRBV5-5; J gene: TRBJ2-1; D gene: TRBD1
CDR3 protein: CASSLSRGVYNEQFF; CDR3 DNA: TGTGCCAGCAGCTTATCTCGCGGGGTCTACAATGAGCAGTTCTTC; clone size: -; V gene: TRBV7-3; J gene: TRBJ2-1; D gene: -
CDR3 protein: CASSPGGSSYNEQFF; CDR3 DNA: TGTGCCAGCAGCCCAGGGGGCAGTTCCTACAATGAGCAGTTCTTC; clone size: -; V gene: TRBV7-6; J gene: TRBJ2-1; D gene: TRBD1
CDR3 protein: CASSFLNEKLFF; CDR3 DNA: TGTGCCAGCAGCTTCCTTAATGAAAAACTGTTTTTT; clone size: -; V gene: TRBV7-2; J gene: TRBJ1-4; D gene: -